The T cell receptor (beta chain) under discussion was sequenced for a study of shared clonotypes between healthy human individuals. The overall study: The study enrolled a couple of women and a few men aged 18 to 49.

Germline V CDR1 and CDR2: GTSNPN, SVGIG (reference sequence). This CDR3 comprises 16 residues. Trimming took off 0 bases at V and 2 bases at J, with 14 bases between the two ends. Broader study findings: An effect of sequencing depth on clonotype sharing among donors was expected.

A note on this clone: Its antigen is as yet unknown.

Healthy and HIV-negative, the adult donors had no recent acute infections or vaccinations. Assay: immunoSEQ multiplex PCR; the TCRdb copy retains only in-frame clones and omits some. The table records 230,000 or so clones, 60% to 70% of them present only once. The receptor's source is a man under 40 in good health. The chain employs TRBV30 and TRBJ2-1, with D perhaps TRBD1 (6 bases). The sequencing input was memory CD4+ T cells sorted from blood. Sample subset: CD45RA-negative fraction. The CDR3 reads CAWSVGNRATYNEQFF. The CDR3 nucleotides are TGTGCCTGGAGTGTTGGCAACAGGGCAACCTACAATGAGCAGTTCTTC.